A single sample is the source of the 14 T cell receptor beta chains below, sequenced in a study of cytomegalovirus exposure and HLA in healthy donors. Generated by immunoSEQ multiplex PCR, the TCRdb table keeps only in-frame clones and is missing some. The profile shows about 140,000 clones, more than 85% of them singletons. Sequencing used PBMCs. The receptor source for this set is a young man in good health and CMV-seropositive.

V is TRBV11-3 and J is TRBJ2-7; D possibly corresponds to TRBD1 (6 bases). CDR1 SGHNT and CDR2 YENEEA come from the germline V gene. CDR3 length: 14 amino acids. The V end lost 5 bases, the J end lost 0 bases, and 11 bases lay between the germline ends. CDR3 residues: CASSARGPSYEQYF. In DNA form, the CDR3 reads TGTGCCAGCAGCGCCAGGGGACCCTCCTACGAGCAGTACTTC.

The rearrangement joins TRBV18 to TRBJ2-7; weak D call: TRBD1 (6 bases). The V and J ends lost 3 bases and 0 bases respectively, with 18 bases between them. This CDR3 has 17 residues. Germline assignment: CDR1 KGHSH and CDR2 LQKENI. In nucleotides, the CDR3 is TGTGCCAGCTCACCGCAGAGGGGGACCAGAAGCTCCTACGAGCAGTACTTC. This gives the protein CASSPQRGTRSSYEQYF.

This clone was recorded only once. V and J are TRBV2 and TRBJ2-1; 9 nucleotides match TRBD1. With 9 bases clipped from V and 10 bases from J, the junction kept 4 bases outside the gene matches. CDR3 length: 11 residues. CDR1 and CDR2 (germline): SNHLY, FYNNEI. CDR3 DNA sequence: TGTGCCAGTCGGACAGGGGCGGAGCAGTTCTTC. Its protein product is CASRTGAEQFF.

V is TRBV2 and J is TRBJ2-1; 7 bases align to TRBD2. Germline CDR1 SNHLY, CDR2 FYNNEI. The V segment lost 5 bases and the J segment 6 bases; nucleotides outside the gene matches: 1. This CDR3 region has 12 residues. The CDR3 here is CASSSSGNEQFF. In DNA, the CDR3 is TGTGCCAGCAGTTCTAGCGGCAATGAGCAGTTCTTC.

The CDR3 nucleotides read TGCAGCGCAGGTTTAGACAGTTTAGGCACTGAAGCTTTCTTT. It codes for CSAGLDSLGTEAFF. This chain connects TRBV29-1 to TRBJ1-1; D perhaps matches TRBD1 (5 bases). V lost 7 bases to trimming and J lost 4 bases, with 19 bases between them. The CDR3 is made up of 14 amino acids. Germline CDR1 is SQVTM and CDR2 is ANQGSEA.

The chain employs TRBV19 and TRBJ2-4, with TRBD2 matching 12 bases. The junction had 15 bases not matched to a gene; V was cut back by 9 bases and J by 0 bases. Germline assignment: CDR1 LNHDA and CDR2 SQIVND (reference sequence). This CDR3 has 19 residues. Here the CDR3 reads CASQHRLAGGLLAKNIQYF. CDR3 DNA sequence: TGTGCCAGCCAACACCGGCTAGCGGGAGGGTTATTAGCCAAAAACATTCAGTACTTC.

The J gene is TRBJ1-5, the V gene TRBV18; maybe TRBD1 (6 bases). The CDR3 runs to 14 residues. From germline, CDR1 is KGHSH and CDR2 LQKENI. The V and J ends lost 5 bases and 3 bases respectively, with 11 bases between them. CDR3 nucleotide sequence: TGTGCCAGCTCATGGGACATCACCAATCAGCCCCAGCATTTT. It encodes CASSWDITNQPQHF.

The chain employs TRBV5-1 and TRBJ2-3; D not resolved. Germline loops: CDR1 SGHRS, CDR2 YFSETQ. The V gene lost 2 bases and the J gene lost 0 bases, with 7 bases spanning the gap. The length of the CDR3 is 14 residues. This chain's CDR3 is CASSFQSSTDTQYF. The CDR3 region has the DNA TGCGCCAGCAGCTTCCAGTCCAGCACAGATACGCAGTATTTT.

The rearrangement uses TRBV2 and TRBJ2-7; tentatively, D is TRBD2 (6 bases). Per germline, CDR1 SNHLY and CDR2 FYNNEI. V was shortened by 5 bases and J by 0 bases, with 14 bases between the two germline ends. This CDR3 contains 15 residues. The DNA for the CDR3 is TGTGCCAGCAGTTTTGTCGGGGGTTACTCCTACGAGCAGTACTTC. This gives the protein CASSFVGGYSYEQYF.

This sequence joins TRBV29-1 and TRBJ1-3; D is ambiguous. Germline CDR1 reads SQVTM; CDR2 reads ANQGSEA. The ends were cut back, 4 bases at V and 0 bases at J, with 7 bases in the middle. The CDR3 runs to 13 residues. The chain's CDR3 is CSVAGFSGNTIYF. In DNA, the CDR3 is TGCAGCGTTGCAGGATTCTCTGGAAACACCATATATTTT.

The chain recombines TRBV5-4 with TRBJ2-6; D remains ambiguous. V gave up 4 bases and J gave up 1 base, with 9 bases separating them. Germline values: CDR1 SGHNT, CDR2 YYREEE (reference sequence). The CDR3 contains 15 residues. The CDR3 loop reads CASSHVRSGANVLTF. CDR3 bases: TGTGCCAGCAGCCACGTGCGTTCTGGGGCCAACGTCCTGACTTTC.

This clone has a single count. This chain uses TRBV15 with TRBJ1-3; TRBD1 might be the D (6 bases). V lost 1 base and J 2 bases, leaving 6 bases between the germline ends. The V gene's germline CDR1 is LNHNV and CDR2 YYDKDF (reference sequence). This CDR3 comprises 14 residues. CDR3 DNA sequence: TGTGCCACCAGCAGAGGGGGGCCTGGAAACACCATATATTTT. Its protein is CATSRGGPGNTIYF. Using reference TRBV15 and TRBJ1-3 for the parts outside the CDR3, the full variable domain is DAMVIQNPRYQVTQFGKPVTLSCSQTLNHNVMYWYQQKSSQAPKLLFHYYDKDFNNEADTPDNFQSRRPNTSFCFLDIRSPGLGDTAMYLCATSRGGPGNTIYFGEGSWLTVV.

The V call is TRBV5-1, the J call TRBJ1-2, with D possibly TRBD1 on 6 matching bases. The V and J ends lost 4 bases and 7 bases respectively, with 11 bases between them. CDR3 size: 12 residues. Germline CDR1 reads SGHRS; CDR2 reads YFSETQ. The CDR3 loop reads CASSPGGPGYTF. The DNA for the CDR3 is TGCGCCAGCAGCCCGGGGGGCCCTGGCTACACCTTC.

The chain links TRBV30 to TRBJ1-2; 12 bases fit TRBD1. J lost 14 bases, V lost 5 bases, and 12 bases had no gene match. Looked up from germline, CDR1 is GTSNPN and CDR2 is SVGIG (reference sequence). CDR3 length equals 13 residues. The CDR3 protein is CAWWDPGQGADTF. The CDR3 DNA reads as TGTGCCTGGTGGGATCCGGGACAGGGGGCGGATACCTTC.